This T cell receptor beta chain was obtained from a study of cytomegalovirus exposure and HLA in healthy donors. The study, taken as a whole, reports: Three CMV-associated chains proved CMV antigen-specific in vitro. With further analysis later on, most CMV-associated TCR beta chains appeared HLA-restricted.

PCR was performed using 60 Vbeta and 13 Jbeta primers. Clones were read by immunoSEQ multiplex PCR, and TCRdb kept only the in-frame ones, dropping some. Among tens of thousands of clones listed, 60% to 75% were seen once. Looked up from germline, CDR1 is KGHSH and CDR2 is LQKENI. This CDR3 has 15 residues. Trimming stripped 4 bases from V and 0 bases from J, with 12 bases between. Of note for this clone: Its specificity is unknown.

The sequencing input was PBMCs. This clonotype originated in a man between 65 and 80 years old in good health and CMV-seronegative. The chain has TRBV18 and TRBJ1-2; tentative D call: TRBD1 (5 bases). The CDR3 is CASSQATEANYGYTF. In DNA form, the CDR3 reads TGTGCCAGCTCACAAGCGACAGAAGCTAACTATGGCTACACCTTC.